The following is a T cell receptor (beta chain) sequence with its context. No antigen is known for it. The data were taken from a study of shared clonotypes between healthy human individuals. Study summary: Per donor, CD8 memory used one plate, CD8 naive used two, CD4 memory used three and CD4 naive used three. Overall study results and limits: Across subsets, estimated richness was generally greater for naive than for memory populations.

Per the original methods: ImmunoSEQ sequences covered only the junction and lacked quality scores; filtering therefore differed. The data were produced by immunoSEQ multiplex PCR, yet TCRdb's version contains in-frame clones alone and is incomplete. V, J and clone size are taken as reported in that table, and D and trimming were inferred from the DNA itself. The sample lists approximately 1.4 million clones; around 98% were seen once. CDR1 and CDR2 (germline): SGHKS, YYEKEE (reference sequence). CDR3 length: 13 residues. The ends were cut back, 2 bases at V and 9 bases at J, with 12 bases in the middle.

This TCR derives from a man aged 25 to 45 in good health. Sequencing was done on a sample of naive CD4+ T cells sorted from blood. The subset denotes: CD45RA+ positively selected. This sequence joins TRBV5-5 and TRBJ2-1; no firm D call. CDR3 sequence: CASSFQASAEQFF. The CDR3 DNA sequence: TGTGCCAGCAGCTTTCAGGCCAGTGCTGAGCAGTTCTTC.